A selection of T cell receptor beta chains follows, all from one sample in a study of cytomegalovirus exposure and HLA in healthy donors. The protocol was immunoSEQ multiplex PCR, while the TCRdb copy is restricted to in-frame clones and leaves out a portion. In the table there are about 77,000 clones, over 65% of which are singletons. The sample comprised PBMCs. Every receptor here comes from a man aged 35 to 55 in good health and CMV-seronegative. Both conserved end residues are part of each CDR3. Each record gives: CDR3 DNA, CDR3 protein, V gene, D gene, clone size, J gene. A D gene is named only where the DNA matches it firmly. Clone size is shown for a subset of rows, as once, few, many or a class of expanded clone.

TGCGCCAGCAAAAAAACCGGACTAGCCGGGACCGGGGAGCTGTTTTTT CASKKTGLAGTGELFF TRBV5-1 TRBD2 . TRBJ2-2
TGTGCCAGCAGGCTAGGAGGAGCGGCTCAAGAGACCCAGTACTTC CASRLGGAAQETQYF TRBV28 . . TRBJ2-5
TGTGCCAGCAGTCGCCCTAGCGACTCCTACGAGCAGTACTTC CASSRPSDSYEQYF TRBV6-6 . few TRBJ2-7
TGCAGCGTTGAAGACGGACTAGCGGGCCGTTCCTACGAGCAGTACTTC CSVEDGLAGRSYEQYF TRBV29-1 TRBD2 . TRBJ2-7
TGTGCCTGGAGTGGGACAGGGGATGGGCAGCCCCAGCATTTT CAWSGTGDGQPQHF TRBV30 TRBD1 . TRBJ1-5
TGTGCCAGCAGCTCCCTCGTCCCGAGGACCGGGGAGCTGTTTTTT CASSSLVPRTGELFF TRBV27 . . TRBJ2-2
TGCGCCAGCAGCTTGCCTACTAGCGGTACAGATACGCAGTATTTT CASSLPTSGTDTQYF TRBV5-1 TRBD2 . TRBJ2-3
TGTGCCAGCAGTTTAGTCCTAGCGGGAGGGAGCTCTGGGGCCAACGTCCTGACTTTC CASSLVLAGGSSGANVLTF TRBV28 TRBD2 . TRBJ2-6
TGTGCCAGCAGCCCCCGTACAGATACGCAGTATTTT CASSPRTDTQYF TRBV7-8 . . TRBJ2-3
TGCGCCAGCAGCTTGGTAGCAGTCTCCTACGAGCAGTACTTC CASSLVAVSYEQYF TRBV5-1 . . TRBJ2-7
TGCGCCAGCAGTGACGATCCGCGTCAGCCCCAGCATTTT CASSDDPRQPQHF TRBV10-1 . few TRBJ1-5
TGTGCCAGTAGTAAGGACTCCGCAGGCGTAAATCAGCCCCAGCATTTT CASSKDSAGVNQPQHF TRBV19 . few TRBJ1-5
TGTGCCAGCAGCCCCCCCTTAGCGGGTAAAAATGAGCAGTTCTTC CASSPPLAGKNEQFF TRBV6-5 TRBD2 once TRBJ2-1
TGTGCCATCAGTGAAAAGCGGGGAACCCAAGAGACCCAGTACTTC CAISEKRGTQETQYF TRBV10-3 TRBD2 . TRBJ2-5
TGTGCCAGCAGGGGGGGGGACAGGGGACAAAATCAGCCCCAGCATTTT CASRGGDRGQNQPQHF TRBV7-8 TRBD1 . TRBJ1-5
TGTGCCAGCAGCTTGGGGAGGGCCTCGAATGAGCAGTTCTTC CASSLGRASNEQFF TRBV5-6 . . TRBJ2-1
TGTGTAGCGGGAGCGGTGGATGAGCAGTTCTTC CVAGAVDEQFF TRBV6-5 TRBD2 . TRBJ2-1